The source of this TCR beta chain is a study of cytomegalovirus exposure and HLA in healthy donors. General study results and limits: Reportedly, cytomegalovirus status was diagnosed with high sensitivity and specificity.

Separation from the roughly 670-subject first cohort characterized the approximately 120-subject validation cohort, to which the donors belonged. Here immunoSEQ multiplex PCR was the method, and the copy in TCRdb shows in-frame clones only, minus some. Among 95,000 to 120,000 clones listed, 70% to 85% were seen once. The V gene's germline CDR1 is SEHNR and CDR2 FQNEAQ (reference sequence). The junction had 6 bases not matched to a gene; V was cut back by 1 base and J by 7 bases. The CDR3 length is 16 residues. A note on this clone: Antigen specificity is unknown.

The sequence derives from a woman aged 18-29 years in good health and CMV-seronegative. The sequenced sample was PBMCs. The chain joins TRBV7-9 to TRBJ2-1, with TRBD1 matching over 11 bases. Written as DNA, the CDR3 is TGTGCCAGCAGCTTAGTCGGGGGACAGGGGGGGAATGAGCAGTTCTTC. It is translated as CASSLVGGQGGNEQFF.